This T cell receptor (beta chain) was sequenced in a study of cytomegalovirus exposure and HLA in healthy donors. Study results and limitations: Of the V segments, some could not be distinguished, including TRBV6-2 and TRBV6-3, and were excluded. The study recorded 150 to 200 TCR beta chains that were cytomegalovirus-associated. A later analysis found TCR association rates differed by HLA locus, highest for DRB1 and lowest for HLA-C.

This PCR relied on a set of 60 Vbeta primers and 13 Jbeta primers. Profiling relied on immunoSEQ multiplex PCR, and the TCRdb table lists in-frame clones only, not all of them. Its table records 80,000 to 100,000 clones. V shed 4 bases and J 3 bases; nucleotides not matched to a gene: 5. The CDR3 runs 14 residues. CDR1 is SGHRS and CDR2 is YFSETQ in the germline V gene. Worth noting for this clone: Antigen: not known.

This receptor was taken from a woman in her twenties or thirties in good health and CMV-seronegative. Sequenced sample: PBMCs. The J gene is TRBJ1-2, the V gene TRBV5-1, with 8 positions matching TRBD1. The CDR3 loop reads CASSLTTGDYGYTF. The CDR3 bases are TGCGCCAGCAGCCTGACGACAGGGGACTATGGCTACACCTTC.